Following are 30 T cell receptor beta chains from one sample sequenced in a study of T cell changes during pregnancy in multiple sclerosis. Repertoires were generated with immunoSEQ multiplex PCR, while TCRdb's copy carries only in-frame clones and drops some. The repertoire consists of 70,000 or so clones, with 80% to 95% occurring once and the leading ten covering over 0.25%. The sequenced sample was CD4+ T cells from peripheral blood mononuclear cells, obtained after pregnancy. The source is a female donor with multiple sclerosis, enrolled in a pregnancy study.

The CDR3 region has the DNA TGTGCCAGCAGCTTGAGCGGGGGGACAGATACGCAGTATTTT. This translates into CASSLSGGTDTQYF. The chain has TRBV5-4 and TRBJ2-3; TRBD2 matches 9 bases. Germline CDR1 and CDR2: SGHNT and YYREEE (reference sequence). V dropped 1 base and J dropped 3; count of bases not matched to a gene: 0. The CDR3 length is 14 residues.

The gene calls are TRBV18 and TRBJ2-1; a possible D gene is TRBD1 (6 bases). This CDR3 comprises 14 residues. Germline lookup yields CDR1 KGHSH and CDR2 LQKENI. V lost 3 bases and J 3 bases, leaving 9 bases between the germline ends. The CDR3 DNA is TGTGCCAGCTCACCTCAGGGGAGCTACAATGAGCAGTTCTTC. As protein: CASSPQGSYNEQFF.

The chain employs TRBV2 and TRBJ1-5; D call uncertain. This CDR3 comprises 17 residues. V was shortened by 1 base and J by 0 bases, with 13 bases between the two germline ends. CDR1 is SNHLY and CDR2 is FYNNEI in the germline V gene. The CDR3 bases are TGTGCCAGCAGTGAAGAAAGACACCCCTATAGCAATCAGCCCCAGCATTTT. Protein product: CASSEERHPYSNQPQHF.

CDR3 DNA sequence: TGTGCCAGCACTACGCAGGGCACAGATACGCAGTATTTT. Protein product: CASTTQGTDTQYF. The chain has TRBV9 and TRBJ2-3, with D unresolved. The ends were cut back, 6 bases at V and 1 base at J, with 9 bases in the middle. The germline V gene has CDR1 SGDLS and CDR2 YYNGEE. The CDR3 runs 13 residues.

V is TRBV5-1 and J is TRBJ1-1; D unclear. V was shortened by 2 bases and J by 1 base, with 15 bases between the two germline ends. The CDR3 length is 16 residues. Per the germline V gene, CDR1 is SGHRS and CDR2 is YFSETQ. CDR3 residues: CASSFMAAAPNTEAFF. The CDR3 nucleotides are TGCGCCAGCAGCTTTATGGCGGCAGCACCGAACACTGAAGCTTTCTTT.

The CDR3 region is CASSELLAGTGELFF. The CDR3 DNA reads TGCGCCAGCAGTGAGTTATTAGCGGGGACCGGGGAGCTGTTTTTT. The rearrangement joins TRBV10-2 to TRBJ2-2, with 8 nucleotides matching TRBD2. CDR1 is WSHSY and CDR2 is SAAADI in the germline V gene. This CDR3 region has 15 residues. Losses at the gene ends were 1 base for V and 5 bases for J; bases not matched to a gene: 3.

The chain employs TRBV19 and TRBJ2-1, with 10 nucleotides matching TRBD2. Trimming at V came to 3 bases and at J to 6 bases, leaving 5 bases not matched to a gene. CDR1 is LNHDA, CDR2 SQIVND, per germline (reference sequence). CDR3 length equals 15 residues. The chain's CDR3 is CASSIASSGSNEQFF. In DNA, the CDR3 is TGTGCCAGTAGTATCGCGTCTAGCGGGAGCAATGAGCAGTTCTTC.

The V gene is TRBV5-4, the J gene TRBJ2-1; TRBD2 agrees at 10 bases. The CDR3 is 16 residues long. Germline V lookup: CDR1 SGHNT, CDR2 YYREEE (reference sequence). After removal of 4 bases from V and 6 bases from J, the junction contained 10 bases not matched to a gene. CDR3 loop: CASSDQSGGGGNEQFF. As DNA, the CDR3 is TGTGCCAGCAGCGACCAAAGCGGGGGGGGTGGCAATGAGCAGTTCTTC.

The chain combines TRBV27 with TRBJ2-7, with D maybe TRBD2 (6 bases). The germline V gene has CDR1 MNHEY and CDR2 SMNVEV (reference sequence). Trimming took 5 bases from V and 0 from J, leaving 14 bases between them. The CDR3 covers 15 residues. Here the CDR3 reads CASSLGGLSSYEQYF. In DNA form, the CDR3 reads TGTGCCAGCAGTCTGGGGGGTCTAAGCTCCTACGAGCAGTACTTC.

The gene calls are TRBV2 and TRBJ1-2; 7 bases are shared with TRBD1. CDR1 is SNHLY, CDR2 FYNNEI, per germline. The CDR3 is 12 amino acids. With V trimmed by 7 bases and J by 6 bases, 5 bases remained unmatched. CDR3 amino acids: CASTGQDDGYTF. Here the CDR3 DNA reads TGTGCCAGCACCGGACAGGACGATGGCTACACCTTC. Full variable domain (outside the CDR3, taken from reference TRBV2 and TRBJ1-2): EPEVTQTPSHQVTQMGQEVILRCVPISNHLYFYWYRQILGQKVEFLVSFYNNEISEKSEIFDDQFSVERPDGSNFTLKIRSTKLEDSAMYFCASTGQDDGYTFGSGTRLTVV.

The chain recombines TRBV6-5 with TRBJ1-2; 9 nucleotides agree with TRBD1. V trimming: 6 bases; J trimming: 4 bases; junction bases outside the gene matches: 9. CDR1 MNHEY and CDR2 SVGAGI come from the germline V gene. The CDR3 contains 15 residues. The CDR3 bases are TGTGCCAGCAGCTCGGGGACAGGGTCGATCTATGGCTACACCTTC. This codes for CASSSGTGSIYGYTF.

This clone was observed once. Written as DNA, the CDR3 is TGTGCCAGCAGCCCCGGGACAGTGAACACTGAAGCTTTCTTT. Translating it yields CASSPGTVNTEAFF. V gene TRBV21-1 combines with J gene TRBJ1-1; the table's D call, TRBD1, has no DNA check behind it. TRBV21-1 is termed a pseudogene. CDR3 length equals 14 residues.

CDR3 sequence (DNA): TGTGCCAGCAGCTTGACAGTTGGCCCTGGAAACACCATATATTTT. Translation: CASSLTVGPGNTIYF. The chain recombines TRBV5-5 with TRBJ1-3; D remains ambiguous. The germline V and J ends were trimmed by 1 base and 2 bases, with 10 bases remaining between them. Germline V gene sequence: CDR1 SGHKS, CDR2 YYEKEE (reference sequence). The CDR3 spans 15 residues.

Comments on this clone: The junction differs from germline at one of its ends, possibly a read error. CDR3 sequence: CATGRRGTSHEQYF. The CDR3 DNA reads as TGTGCCACAGGCCGGCGGGGGACCTCCCACGAGCAGTACTTC. The V gene is TRBV10-3, the J gene TRBJ2-7, with 7 bases that match TRBD2. The CDR3 extends over 14 amino acids. The germline V gene encodes CDR1 ENHRY and CDR2 SYGVKD.

The chain couples TRBV18 to TRBJ1-2; 7 bases are shared with TRBD1. This CDR3 is 16 amino acids long. CDR1 and CDR2 from the germline V gene are KGHSH and LQKENI. J lost 8 bases, V lost 0 bases, and 12 bases had no gene match. The CDR3 region is CASSPPQSRGEIGYTF. The CDR3 bases are TGTGCCAGCTCACCACCTCAGTCCAGGGGGGAAATAGGCTACACCTTC.

The CDR3 DNA is TGTGCCAGCAGCTTAGGGAGACAGGGGGGCTACACCTTC. This translates into CASSLGRQGGYTF. The J gene is TRBJ1-2, the V gene TRBV7-2; 8 bases map to TRBD1. Trimming cost V 1 base and J 8 bases; bases outside gene matches: 3. In germline, CDR1 is SGHTA, CDR2 FQGNSA. This CDR3 has 13 amino acids.

The chain recombines TRBV10-2 with TRBJ1-3; D is unresolved. V dropped 2 bases and J dropped 2 bases, with 7 bases sitting between them. CDR1 and CDR2 (germline): WSHSY, SAAADI. CDR3 length: 14 amino acids. CDR3 DNA: TGCGCCAGCAGTGAGATGGCACCTGGAAACACCATATATTTT. Its translation: CASSEMAPGNTIYF.

The rearrangement uses TRBV7-6 and TRBJ2-3; 7 bases are a match to TRBD2. CDR1 is SGHVS, CDR2 FNYEAQ, per germline. This CDR3 contains 19 residues. Losses at the gene ends were 2 bases for V and 6 bases for J; bases not matched to a gene: 20. Written as DNA, the CDR3 is TGTGCCAGCAGCTTAACCCCCCTCGGCGGGAGTGGAAGGCCGGATACGCAGTATTTT. Protein product: CASSLTPLGGSGRPDTQYF. The full variable domain, rest sourced from reference TRBV7-6 and TRBJ2-3, is GAGVSQSPRYKVTKRGQDVALRCDPISGHVSLYWYRQALGQGPEFLTYFNYEAQQDKSGLPNDRFSAERPEGSISTLTIQRTEQRDSAMYRCASSLTPLGGSGRPDTQYFGPGTRLTVL.

The CDR3 protein is CAWRMGQGARNTEAFF. CDR3 sequence (DNA): TGTGCCTGGAGGATGGGACAGGGGGCTAGGAACACTGAAGCTTTCTTT. The V call is TRBV30, the J call TRBJ1-1; 12 nucleotides agree with TRBD1. Germline loops: CDR1 GTSNPN, CDR2 SVGIG (reference sequence). The V gene end was trimmed by 3 bases and the J gene end by 1 base; junction bases not matched to a gene: 6. The CDR3 covers 16 residues.

The chain combines TRBV30 with TRBJ2-3, with 10 bases fitting TRBD2. V dropped 2 bases and J dropped 2; count of bases not matched to a gene: 4. The CDR3 extends over 15 amino acids. Per the germline V gene, CDR1 is GTSNPN and CDR2 is SVGIG (reference sequence). CDR3 nucleotide sequence: TGTGCCTGGAGTCCCCTAGCGGGGGACACAGATACGCAGTATTTT. It encodes CAWSPLAGDTDTQYF.

The V and J genes are TRBV5-1 and TRBJ1-1; maybe TRBD1 (5 bases). Germline V gives CDR1 SGHRS, CDR2 YFSETQ. This CDR3 region has 15 residues. The V and J ends lost 2 bases and 1 base respectively, with 12 bases between them. The CDR3 loop is CASSFYRSRNTEAFF. The CDR3, as DNA: TGCGCCAGCAGCTTTTACAGGTCCCGGAACACTGAAGCTTTCTTT.

This chain uses TRBV5-1 with TRBJ1-4; D uncertain. There are 16 residues in the CDR3. The germline V gene encodes CDR1 SGHRS and CDR2 YFSETQ. V lost 0 bases and J 0 bases, leaving 9 bases between the germline ends. CDR3 in amino acids: CASSLDQRSTNEKLFF. In DNA form, the CDR3 reads TGCGCCAGCAGCTTGGACCAGAGGTCAACTAATGAAAAACTGTTTTTT.

The chain carries TRBV19 and TRBJ2-3; D possibly corresponds to TRBD1 (5 bases). From germline, CDR1 is LNHDA and CDR2 SQIVND (reference sequence). V lost 6 bases and J lost 4, with 14 bases in between. This CDR3 spans 14 amino acids. The CDR3 coding sequence is TGTGCCAGTAGCCAGGCAGGGCGGTCAGATACGCAGTATTTT. This sequence encodes CASSQAGRSDTQYF.

The chain uses TRBV10-1 and TRBJ1-6; D unresolved. The germline V gene encodes CDR1 WNHNN and CDR2 SYGVQD (reference sequence). There are 15 residues in the CDR3. The V end lost 5 bases, the J end lost 7 bases, and 15 bases lay between the germline ends. CDR3 sequence reads: CASSFPGLQNSPLHF. Here the CDR3 DNA reads TGCGCCAGCAGTTTTCCCGGACTGCAAAATTCACCCCTCCACTTT.

The chain recombines TRBV6-6 with TRBJ1-3; D ambiguous. V lost 6 bases and J 0 bases, leaving 12 bases between the germline ends. The germline V gene has CDR1 MNHNY and CDR2 SVGAGI (reference sequence). The length of the CDR3 is 15 residues. The CDR3 loop is CASSSRIGSGNTIYF. As DNA, the CDR3 is TGTGCCAGCAGCTCCAGGATCGGCTCTGGAAACACCATATATTTT.

In its sample, this clone was seen once. The chain links TRBV7-6 to TRBJ2-2; D possibly corresponds to TRBD2 (6 bases). The V end was cut by 2 bases, the J end by 5 bases, with 27 bases between. From germline, CDR1 is SGHVS and CDR2 FNYEAQ. This CDR3 has 20 amino acids. This chain's CDR3 is CASSLSSSTFTGVWTGELFF. CDR3 nucleotides: TGTGCCAGCAGCTTATCAAGTTCGACCTTCACGGGAGTGTGGACCGGGGAGCTGTTTTTT. The full variable domain, completed using reference TRBV7-6 and TRBJ2-2, is GAGVSQSPRYKVTKRGQDVALRCDPISGHVSLYWYRQALGQGPEFLTYFNYEAQQDKSGLPNDRFSAERPEGSISTLTIQRTEQRDSAMYRCASSLSSSTFTGVWTGELFFGEGSRLTVL.

This clone is a singleton in its sample. The CDR3 DNA sequence: TGTGCCAGCTCCTTACGGCCTGGGACAGGGGCCTCCTCTGGAAACACCATATATTTT. Encoded protein: CASSLRPGTGASSGNTIYF. The chain employs TRBV18 and TRBJ1-3; TRBD1 matches 10 bases. Trimming took 6 bases from V and 0 from J; bases not matched to a gene: 14. The germline V gene encodes CDR1 KGHSH and CDR2 LQKENI. The CDR3 is 19 amino acids.

The chain combines TRBV15 with TRBJ1-4; TRBD1 is a possible D gene (6 bases). This CDR3 region has 16 residues. Trimming left V 0 bases short and J 8 bases short, with 16 bases between. Per the germline V gene, CDR1 is LNHNV and CDR2 is YYDKDF (reference sequence). CDR3 in amino acids: CATSREKAGVGEKLFF. CDR3 DNA sequence: TGTGCCACCAGCAGAGAGAAGGCAGGGGTAGGAGAAAAACTGTTTTTT.

The CDR3 nucleotides are TGTGCCAGTAGTATCCCCGGAGGGAACTATGGCTACACCTTC. Protein product: CASSIPGGNYGYTF. The V call is TRBV19, the J call TRBJ1-2, with unresolved D. This CDR3 contains 14 residues. Germline CDR1 reads LNHDA; CDR2 reads SQIVND (reference sequence). V lost 3 bases, J lost 2 bases, and 10 bases lay in between. Full variable domain (outside the CDR3, taken from reference TRBV19 and TRBJ1-2): DGGITQSPKYLFRKEGQNVTLSCEQNLNHDAMYWYRQDPGQGLRLIYYSQIVNDFQKGDIAEGYSVSREKKESFPLTVTSAQKNPTAFYLCASSIPGGNYGYTFGSGTRLTVV.

This chain links TRBV4-1 with TRBJ2-5; 9 nucleotides agree with TRBD1. V gave up 8 bases and J gave up 1 base; unmatched junction bases: 8. Germline-derived CDR1 and CDR2 are MGHRA and YSYEKL. The CDR3 extends over 15 amino acids. The CDR3 DNA sequence: TGCGCCAGCTCTGTGGGGGACAGGGTCCAAGAGACCCAGTACTTC. Translating gives CASSVGDRVQETQYF.